This entry lists 8 T cell receptor beta chains sequenced from one sample in a study of patients and donors after allogeneic stem cell transplantation (dated by TCRdb to the early 2020s). The method behind the library was RT-PCR. The run used a NextSeq 550. The raw public reads went through TCRdb reprocessing: fastp at Q25, MiXCR clone calling, in-frame beta chains kept. All rows with the same CDR3 protein become a single entry with the most common DNA and genes. The sample records about 960,000 distinct CDR3 sequences, more than 15% of which are singletons. The biggest ten clones account for under 6.5% of the sample. The sequenced sample consisted of blood, either unsorted or a sorted T cell fraction (not recorded which). The receptors derive from a human donor who was either an allogeneic HSCT recipient or a stem cell or donor lymphocyte infusion donor (not recorded which). It is not recorded whose cells these are; they may come from a transplant donor.

This clonotype was seen more than once but under ten times. V and J are TRBV10-3 and TRBJ1-1, with 8 bases aligning to TRBD1. The trim removed 6 bases at V and 4 bases at J, leaving 4 bases unmatched. Germline CDR1 is ENHRY and CDR2 is SYGVKD. The CDR3 loop spans 13 amino acids. The CDR3 spells CAISRGPVTEAFF. For the CDR3, the DNA is TGTGCCATCAGCAGGGGGCCGGTCACTGAAGCTTTCTTT.

The chain is built from TRBV5-1 and TRBJ2-2, with D possibly being TRBD1 (5 bases). The CDR3 is 14 amino acids. V was trimmed by 9 bases and J by 7 bases, leaving 19 bases between them. CDR1 is SGHRS and CDR2 is YFSETQ in the germline V gene. CDR3 nucleotides: TGCGCCACCTCACCGGTAGGGGTACTCGGGGAGCTGTTTTTT. It encodes CATSPVGVLGELFF.

This clonotype has just a few counts. V gene TRBV4-2 combines with J gene TRBJ2-7; D remains unclear. The CDR3 totals 14 residues. Germline V CDR1 and CDR2: LGHNA, YNFKEQ. The V and J ends lost 2 bases and 2 bases respectively, with 10 bases between them. The CDR3 here is CASSQTDTTYEQYF. Here the CDR3 DNA reads TGTGCCAGCAGCCAAACCGACACCACCTACGAGCAGTACTTC.

The chain carries TRBV5-6 and TRBJ2-2; TRBD1 might be the D (6 bases). Germline CDR1 and CDR2: SGHDT and YYEEEE. Trimming removed 6 bases from V and 2 bases from J, with 11 bases in between. CDR3 length equals 14 residues. CDR3 residues: CASKGGPNTGELFF. CDR3 coding DNA: TGTGCCAGCAAAGGGGGACCTAACACCGGGGAGCTGTTTTTT.

The chain couples TRBV7-9 to TRBJ2-1; 8 bases are shared with TRBD1. Trimming removed 5 bases from V and 8 bases from J; junction bases left unmatched: 8. Germline CDR1 reads SEHNR; CDR2 reads FQNEAQ (reference sequence). The CDR3 contains 14 residues. CDR3 residues: CASSKQTGVDEQFF. The CDR3, as DNA: TGTGCCAGCAGCAAACAGACAGGGGTGGATGAGCAGTTCTTC.

The V call is TRBV19, the J call TRBJ1-6; D remains ambiguous. The V gene's germline CDR1 is LNHDA and CDR2 SQIVND (reference sequence). Trimming removed 5 bases from V and 3 bases from J, with 11 bases in between. This CDR3 region has 15 residues. The CDR3 reads CASSSRPNYNSPLHF. DNA of the CDR3: TGTGCCAGTAGTTCCCGGCCGAACTATAATTCACCCCTCCACTTT. Using reference TRBV19 and TRBJ1-6 for the parts outside the CDR3, the full variable domain is DGGITQSPKYLFRKEGQNVTLSCEQNLNHDAMYWYRQDPGQGLRLIYYSQIVNDFQKGDIAEGYSVSREKKESFPLTVTSAQKNPTAFYLCASSSRPNYNSPLHFGNGTRLTVT.

This chain connects TRBV4-2 to TRBJ2-3; 8 positions agree with TRBD2. Germline V gives CDR1 LGHNA, CDR2 YNFKEQ. The CDR3 has 18 residues. V shed 1 base, J shed 0 bases, and the junction held 9 bases outside the gene matches. In DNA form, the CDR3 reads TGTGCCAGCAGCCAAGGAAGGGTTAGCGGGACTAGCACAGATACGCAGTATTTT. Its translation: CASSQGRVSGTSTDTQYF.

At least ten counts were recorded for this clonotype. The chain is built from TRBV12-3 or TRBV12-4 and TRBJ2-7, with 8 bases aligning to TRBD1. Unmatched junction bases numbered 4, after V lost 1 base and J lost 2 bases. The CDR3 runs to 15 residues. CDR3 bases: TGTGCCAGCAGTTTAGACGGACAGGGACCCTACGAGCAGTACTTC. Translation gives CASSLDGQGPYEQYF.